This passage covers 7 T cell receptor beta chains from one sample sequenced in a study of cytomegalovirus exposure and HLA in healthy donors. Primers: 60 Vbeta forward and 13 Jbeta reverse. Sequencing was performed with immunoSEQ multiplex PCR; in TCRdb, only in-frame clones are kept and a portion is missing. The top ten hold roughly 2.5% of the sample, which has approximately 100,000 clones, roughly 60% seen once. Sequencing was carried out using PBMCs. Every receptor here comes from a human donor in good health.

This clone appeared once. At one end, the junction sequence differs from germline, possibly due to a read error. CDR3 sequence: CAIRRTGNAGELFF. In nucleotides, the CDR3 is TGTGCCATCAGGAGGACAGGGAACGCCGGGGAGCTGTTTTTT. This chain joins TRBV10-3 and TRBJ2-2; 8 nucleotides match TRBD1. The V gene's germline CDR1 is ENHRY and CDR2 SYGVKD. The CDR3 covers 14 residues.

The chain links TRBV5-4 to TRBJ1-3, with no clear D. The germline gives CDR1 SGHNT, CDR2 YYREEE (reference sequence). This CDR3 contains 15 residues. V dropped 5 bases and J dropped 0 bases, with 12 bases sitting between them. The CDR3 nucleotides read TGTGCCAGCAGTCCCGGACTGAGCTCTGGAAACACCATATATTTT. Its protein is CASSPGLSSGNTIYF.

The rearrangement joins TRBV18 to TRBJ2-5, with 9 positions matching TRBD1. The J call is doubtful: the DNA matches TRBJ2-7 better. Germline CDR1 KGHSH, CDR2 LQKENI. This CDR3 spans 14 amino acids. The CDR3 nucleotides read TGTGCCAGCTCACCACGACAGGGGGGCTACGAGCAGTACTTC. It translates to CASSPRQGGYEQYF.

V is TRBV7-9 and J is TRBJ1-1, with D possibly matching TRBD1 (5 bases). The V gene lost 4 bases and the J gene lost 5 bases, with 5 bases spanning the gap. The CDR3 is 11 residues long. The germline V gene encodes CDR1 SEHNR and CDR2 FQNEAQ (reference sequence). CDR3 amino acids: CASSSGTEAFF. DNA of the CDR3: TGTGCCAGCAGCTCAGGGACTGAAGCTTTCTTT.

This chain links TRBV7-2 with TRBJ1-4; 8 bases are a match to TRBD1. V gave up 4 bases and J gave up 10 bases; unmatched junction bases: 8. The CDR3 contains 14 residues. The germline gives CDR1 SGHTA, CDR2 FQGNSA. This chain's CDR3 is CASSSDRGGRKLFF. For the CDR3, the DNA is TGTGCCAGCAGCTCCGACAGGGGAGGTCGAAAACTGTTTTTT.

This clone was seen a single time. This chain joins TRBV7-2 and TRBJ1-6; tentatively, D is TRBD1 (5 bases). The V gene's germline CDR1 is SGHTA and CDR2 FQGNSA. Trimming removed 5 bases at V and 7 bases at J, with 15 bases between. The CDR3 consists of 15 residues. The CDR3 loop reads CASSPISGANSPLHF. DNA for the CDR3: TGTGCCAGCAGCCCCATAAGTGGGGCGAATTCACCCCTCCACTTT. Full variable domain (remainder filled in from reference TRBV7-2 and TRBJ1-6): GAGVSQSPSNKVTEKGKDVELRCDPISGHTALYWYRQSLGQGLEFLIYFQGNSAPDKSGLPSDRFSAERTGGSVSTLTIQRTQQEDSAVYLCASSPISGANSPLHFGNGTRLTVT.

The CDR3 spells CASSLGVRSGDTQYF. The CDR3 DNA is TGTGCCAGCAGCTTAGGGGTTAGGAGTGGAGATACGCAGTATTTT. V gene TRBV13 combines with J gene TRBJ2-3; D not resolved. The V gene's germline CDR1 is PRHDT and CDR2 FYEKMQ (reference sequence). Trimming removed 0 bases at V and 5 bases at J, with 12 bases between. This CDR3 is built from 15 residues.